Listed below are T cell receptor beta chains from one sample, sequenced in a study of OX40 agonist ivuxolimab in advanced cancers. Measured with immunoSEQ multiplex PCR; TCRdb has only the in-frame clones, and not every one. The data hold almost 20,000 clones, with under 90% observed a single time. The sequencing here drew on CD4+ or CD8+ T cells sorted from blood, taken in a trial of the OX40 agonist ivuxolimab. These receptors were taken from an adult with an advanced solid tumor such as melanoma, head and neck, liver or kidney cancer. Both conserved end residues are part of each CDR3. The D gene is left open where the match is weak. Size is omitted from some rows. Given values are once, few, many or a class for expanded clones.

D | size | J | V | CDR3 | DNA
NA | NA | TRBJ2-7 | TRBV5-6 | CASSFDRGSYEQYF | TGTGCCAGCAGCTTCGACAGAGGGTCCTACGAGCAGTACTTC
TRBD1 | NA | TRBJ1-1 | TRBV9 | CAAGTGANTEAFF | TGTGCCGCCGGGACAGGGGCGAACACTGAAGCTTTCTTT
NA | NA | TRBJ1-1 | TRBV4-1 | CASSQVTGNTEAFF | TGCGCCAGCAGCCAAGTTACAGGGAACACTGAAGCTTTCTTT
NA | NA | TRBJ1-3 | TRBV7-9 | CASSSPGAGNTIYF | TGTGCCAGCAGTTCCCCCGGTGCAGGAAACACCATATATTTT
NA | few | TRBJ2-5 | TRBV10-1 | CASSRDLSQETQYF | TGCGCCAGCAGTAGGGACCTCAGCCAAGAGACCCAGTACTTC
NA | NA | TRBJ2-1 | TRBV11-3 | CASSSAANGHNEQFF | TGTGCCAGCAGCTCGGCGGCGAATGGACACAATGAGCAGTTCTTC
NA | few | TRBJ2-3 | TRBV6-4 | CASSELGEGTQYF | TGTGCCAGCAGTGAGCTAGGTGAAGGTACGCAGTATTTT
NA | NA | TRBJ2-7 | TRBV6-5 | CASSYRKTYEQYF | TGTGCCAGCAGTTACCGAAAGACCTACGAGCAGTACTTC
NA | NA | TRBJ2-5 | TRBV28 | CASSFEGRETQYF | TGTGCCAGCAGTTTTGAGGGGCGTGAGACCCAGTACTTC
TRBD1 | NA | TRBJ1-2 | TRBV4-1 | CASSQIIGQGNGYTF | TGCGCCAGCAGCCAAATCATCGGACAGGGGAATGGCTACACCTTC
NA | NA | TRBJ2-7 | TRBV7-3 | CASSLGPDSSEQYF | TGTGCCAGCAGCTTGGGCCCGGACAGTAGCGAGCAGTACTTC
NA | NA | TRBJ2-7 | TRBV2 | CASSESGTDSYEQYF | TGTGCCAGCAGTGAATCCGGGACTGACTCCTACGAGCAGTACTTC
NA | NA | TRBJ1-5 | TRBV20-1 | CSAEGSLAQHF | TGCAGTGCCGAAGGGAGTTTAGCCCAGCATTTT